These 16 T cell receptor beta chains came from one sample sequenced in a study of CD8+ T cells in alopecia areata (dated by TCRdb to 2016 to 2018). Preparation of the library involved the immunoSEQ multiplex PCR assay. To provide template for TCR sequencing, every sample had RNA extracted and reverse transcribed into cDNA. TCRdb limited this immuneACCESS table to in-frame rearrangements with V and J called. A share of clones is missing; checked studies link under half to unresolved V genes, and the rest is unexplained. The sample table shows more than 110,000 clones, and roughly 62% are seen once. Under 7.5% of the sample is taken by the ten largest. The time point tag for this specimen amounts to: baseline before oral tofacitinib. Here the sequenced sample was CD4+ T cells sorted from blood, taken at week 0. These receptor sequences come from a human donor with alopecia areata.

The chain has TRBV7-9 and TRBJ1-2, with D possibly being TRBD1 (6 bases). From germline, CDR1 is SEHNR and CDR2 FQNEAQ (reference sequence). CDR3 size: 16 residues. Trimming removed 6 bases at V and 1 base at J, with 18 bases between. The DNA of the CDR3 is TGTGCCAGCAGTCGCCTACAGGGCCTCTTTAACTATGGCTACACCTTC. Amino acid sequence: CASSRLQGLFNYGYTF.

The chain combines TRBV5-1 with TRBJ1-1; 7 positions match TRBD1. CDR1 and CDR2 from the germline V gene are SGHRS and YFSETQ. Trimming removed 5 bases from V and 1 base from J; junction bases left unmatched: 5. CDR3 length equals 14 residues. Written as DNA, the CDR3 is TGCGCCAGCAGGTACGGGACAGCGAACACTGAAGCTTTCTTT. Translated: CASRYGTANTEAFF.

In its sample, this clone was seen a few times. This chain joins TRBV7-2 and TRBJ2-5, with 7 positions matching TRBD2. The CDR3 runs to 15 residues. Per germline, CDR1 SGHTA and CDR2 FQGNSA. The ends lost 6 bases at V and 2 bases at J; junction bases unmatched: 9. CDR3 nucleotide sequence: TGTGCCAGCAGTTGGAGCGGGGCCCTACAAGAGACCCAGTACTTC. Its translation is CASSWSGALQETQYF.

The V and J genes are TRBV18 and TRBJ1-2; TRBD1 is a possible D gene (5 bases). This CDR3 is 14 amino acids long. Germline V gene lookup returns CDR1 KGHSH and CDR2 LQKENI. Trimming shortened V by 3 bases and J by 7 bases, and 15 bases separated the two germline ends. CDR3 sequence: CASSPSGTAAGYTF. Written as DNA, the CDR3 is TGTGCCAGCTCACCCTCCGGGACCGCCGCTGGCTACACCTTC.

The chain links TRBV29-1 to TRBJ1-5; 8 bases are shared with TRBD1. CDR3 length equals 14 residues. CDR1 and CDR2 from the germline V gene are SQVTM and ANQGSEA. V trimming: 7 bases; J trimming: 1 base; junction bases outside the gene matches: 6. CDR3 bases: TGCAGCGCTACGACAGGGGAGAGCAATCAGCCCCAGCATTTT. It codes for CSATTGESNQPQHF.

The chain has TRBV19 and TRBJ1-5, with a possible D match to TRBD1 (6 bases). V was clipped by 3 bases and J by 7 bases, with 13 bases between them. CDR3 size: 14 residues. CDR1 is LNHDA, CDR2 SQIVND, per germline (reference sequence). The CDR3 DNA is TGTGCCAGTAGTATGGACAGCCAAATACAGCCCCAGCATTTT. Translated: CASSMDSQIQPQHF.

CDR3 sequence (DNA): TGTGCCAGCAGCTTGAACGGGCATTCACCCCTCCACTTT. Translating gives CASSLNGHSPLHF. This chain uses TRBV14 with TRBJ1-6, with D hard to call. The CDR3 loop spans 13 amino acids. Between the trimmed V and J ends, which lost 5 bases and 8 bases, there was a span of 10 bases. Germline V CDR1 and CDR2: SGHDN, FVKESK.

The chain carries TRBV7-2 and TRBJ2-7, with D hard to call. The CDR3 has 18 residues. CDR1 SGHTA and CDR2 FQGNSA come from the germline V gene. Trimming stripped 1 base from V and 0 bases from J, with 19 bases between. The DNA of the CDR3 is TGTGCCAGCAGCTTAGAAAAGTTCGGACCCACGAACTCCTACGAGCAGTACTTC. Protein: CASSLEKFGPTNSYEQYF.

This chain connects TRBV29-1 to TRBJ1-2; 7 positions agree with TRBD1. Germline V lookup: CDR1 SQVTM, CDR2 ANQGSEA. J was trimmed by 6 bases and V by 8 bases; bases with no gene match: 9. The CDR3 spans 12 residues. The CDR3 loop is CSTWTGRDGYTF. CDR3 sequence (DNA): TGCAGCACCTGGACAGGAAGGGATGGCTACACCTTC.

This clone was observed a few times. The V call is TRBV6-5, the J call TRBJ1-5, with TRBD1 matching over 8 bases. The CDR3 runs to 15 residues. Germline V CDR1 and CDR2: MNHEY, SVGAGI. J was trimmed by 4 bases and V by 6 bases; bases with no gene match: 8. The CDR3: CASSPGQAVNQPQHF. As DNA, the CDR3 is TGTGCCAGCAGCCCGGGACAGGCCGTTAATCAGCCCCAGCATTTT.

The chain employs TRBV5-1 and TRBJ2-5; D not resolved. Trimming pared 6 bases from V and 5 bases from J, leaving 11 bases between. CDR3 length: 12 residues. Germline lookup yields CDR1 SGHRS and CDR2 YFSETQ. Written as DNA, the CDR3 is TGCGCCAGCACCCTTAACATGGAGACCCAGTACTTC. It encodes CASTLNMETQYF.

This rearrangement joins TRBV29-1 to TRBJ1-2; 8 nucleotides line up with TRBD1. J lost 3 bases, V lost 5 bases, and 8 bases had no gene match. Germline V gene sequence: CDR1 SQVTM, CDR2 ANQGSEA. The CDR3 runs 14 residues. CDR3 sequence (DNA): TGCAGCGTTCCTCCCGTACAGGGGGACTATGGCTACACCTTC. Translation: CSVPPVQGDYGYTF.

This rearrangement joins TRBV29-1 to TRBJ1-1; possibly TRBD1 for D (5 bases). Between the trimmed V and J ends, which lost 8 bases and 2 bases, there was a span of 12 bases. This CDR3 has 12 amino acids. Per germline, CDR1 SQVTM and CDR2 ANQGSEA. CDR3 sequence reads: CSSRQTNTEAFF. In nucleotides, the CDR3 is TGCAGCTCAAGACAGACTAACACTGAAGCTTTCTTT.

V usage is TRBV4-2 and J usage is TRBJ2-3; D uncertain. The CDR3 has 14 amino acids. V was cut by 1 base and J by 0 bases, with 5 bases left in between. Looked up from germline, CDR1 is LGHNA and CDR2 is YNFKEQ. CDR3 sequence reads: CASSQVESTDTQYF. In DNA form, the CDR3 reads TGTGCCAGCAGCCAAGTGGAAAGCACAGATACGCAGTATTTT.

The chain has TRBV2 and TRBJ2-1; D is possibly TRBD1 or TRBD2 (5 bases each). In germline, CDR1 is SNHLY, CDR2 FYNNEI. The CDR3 runs 14 residues. Trimming took 7 bases from V and 5 from J, leaving 15 bases between them. The CDR3 DNA sequence: TGTGCCAGCACCGGGGCCCCCCGCCACAATGAGCAGTTCTTC. Translation: CASTGAPRHNEQFF. The full variable domain, with the rest looked up from reference TRBV2 and TRBJ2-1, is EPEVTQTPSHQVTQMGQEVILRCVPISNHLYFYWYRQILGQKVEFLVSFYNNEISEKSEIFDDQFSVERPDGSNFTLKIRSTKLEDSAMYFCASTGAPRHNEQFFGPGTRLTVL.

The CDR3 loop is CASSVGQEQGYF. The CDR3 DNA reads TGTGCCAGCAGCGTCGGACAGGAGCAAGGCTATTTT. The genes are TRBV5-4 and TRBJ2-3; TRBD1 aligns across 7 bases. Germline V gene data show CDR1 as SGHNT and CDR2 as YYREEE (reference sequence). The CDR3 is made up of 12 amino acids. After removal of 4 bases from V and 15 bases from J, the junction contained 11 bases not matched to a gene.